This T cell receptor (beta chain) emerged from a study of cytomegalovirus exposure and HLA in healthy donors. Study-wide findings and caveats: A later analysis appeared to link common viral pathogens to several of the most significant clusters. Later analysis found that TCR beta chains associated with HLA were more clonally expanded than other, equally common chains.

Primers: 60 Vbeta forward and 13 Jbeta reverse. Clones were read by immunoSEQ multiplex PCR, and TCRdb kept only the in-frame ones, dropping some. This sample has approximately 160,000 clones, with approximately 84% found just once. Turning to this clone: What it binds is unknown.

From germline, CDR1 is SGHAT and CDR2 FQNNGV. The CDR3 contains 15 residues. The V segment lost 5 bases and the J segment 1 base; nucleotides outside the gene matches: 5. The rearrangement uses TRBV11-2 and TRBJ2-3, with 8 positions matching TRBD2. The receptor was isolated from a woman in her 50s in good health and CMV-seropositive. The sample comprised PBMCs. The CDR3 protein is CASSPGGVGTDTQYF. CDR3 in DNA: TGTGCCAGCAGCCCCGGGGGGGTTGGCACAGATACGCAGTATTTT.